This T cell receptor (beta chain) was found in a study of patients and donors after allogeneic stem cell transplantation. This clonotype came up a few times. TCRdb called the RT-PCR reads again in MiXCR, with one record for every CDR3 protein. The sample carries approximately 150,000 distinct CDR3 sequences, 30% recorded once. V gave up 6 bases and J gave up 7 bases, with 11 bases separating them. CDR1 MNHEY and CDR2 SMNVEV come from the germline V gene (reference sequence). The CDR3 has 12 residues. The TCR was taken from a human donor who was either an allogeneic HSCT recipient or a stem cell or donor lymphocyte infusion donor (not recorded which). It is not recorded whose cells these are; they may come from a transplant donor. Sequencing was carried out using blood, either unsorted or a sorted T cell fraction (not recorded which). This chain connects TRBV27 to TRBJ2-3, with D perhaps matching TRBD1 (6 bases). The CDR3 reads CASSRTGNTQYF. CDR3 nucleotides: TGTGCCAGCAGCCGCACAGGGAATACGCAGTATTTT.